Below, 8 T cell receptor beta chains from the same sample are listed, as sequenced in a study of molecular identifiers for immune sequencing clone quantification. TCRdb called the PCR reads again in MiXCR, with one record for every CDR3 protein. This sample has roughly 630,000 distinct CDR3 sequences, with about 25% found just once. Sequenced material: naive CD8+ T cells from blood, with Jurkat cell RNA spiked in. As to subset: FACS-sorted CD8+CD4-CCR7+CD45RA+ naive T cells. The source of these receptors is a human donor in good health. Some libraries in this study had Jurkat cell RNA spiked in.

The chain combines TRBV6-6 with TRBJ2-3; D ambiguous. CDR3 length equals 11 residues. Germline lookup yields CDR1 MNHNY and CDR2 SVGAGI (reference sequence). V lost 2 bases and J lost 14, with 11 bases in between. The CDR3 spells CASSYGVAVYF. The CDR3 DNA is TGTGCCAGCAGTTACGGGGTAGCCGTGTATTTT.

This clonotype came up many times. CDR3 in DNA: TGTGCCAGCAGTCAGGTAGCGGGGGCGGCCGACCAGTACTTC. This codes for CASSQVAGAADQYF. V usage is TRBV13 and J usage is TRBJ2-5; 9 positions match TRBD2. Germline V gene lookup returns CDR1 PRHDT and CDR2 FYEKMQ (reference sequence). CDR3 length: 14 residues. V lost 6 bases, J lost 10 bases, and 12 bases stayed unmatched.

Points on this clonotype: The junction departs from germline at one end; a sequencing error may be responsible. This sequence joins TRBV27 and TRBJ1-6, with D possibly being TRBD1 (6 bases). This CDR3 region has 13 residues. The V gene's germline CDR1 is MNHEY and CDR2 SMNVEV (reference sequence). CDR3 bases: TGTGCCAGCGGTTTACAAACAGGGACGGCCCTCCACTTT. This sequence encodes CASGLQTGTALHF.

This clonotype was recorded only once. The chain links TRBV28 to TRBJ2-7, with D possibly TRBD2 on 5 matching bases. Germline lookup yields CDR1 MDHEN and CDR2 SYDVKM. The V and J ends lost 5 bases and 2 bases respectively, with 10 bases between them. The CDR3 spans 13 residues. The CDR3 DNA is TGTGCCAGCAGTACTAGACGAACCTACGAGCAGTACTTC. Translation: CASSTRRTYEQYF.

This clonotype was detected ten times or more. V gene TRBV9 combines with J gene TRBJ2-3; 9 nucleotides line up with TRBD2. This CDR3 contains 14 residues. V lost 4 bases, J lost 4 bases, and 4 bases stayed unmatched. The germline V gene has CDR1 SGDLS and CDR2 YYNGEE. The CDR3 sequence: CASSLAGKADTQYF. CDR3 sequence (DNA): TGTGCCAGCAGCCTAGCGGGGAAAGCAGATACGCAGTATTTT.

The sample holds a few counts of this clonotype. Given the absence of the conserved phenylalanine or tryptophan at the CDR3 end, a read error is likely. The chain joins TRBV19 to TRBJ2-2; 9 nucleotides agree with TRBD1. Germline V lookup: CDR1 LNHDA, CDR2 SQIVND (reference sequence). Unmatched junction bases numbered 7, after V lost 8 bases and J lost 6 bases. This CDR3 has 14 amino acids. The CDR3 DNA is TGTGCCAGTGGAAGGGACAGGGATCCCGGGGAGCTGTTTTCT. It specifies CASGRDRDPGELFS.

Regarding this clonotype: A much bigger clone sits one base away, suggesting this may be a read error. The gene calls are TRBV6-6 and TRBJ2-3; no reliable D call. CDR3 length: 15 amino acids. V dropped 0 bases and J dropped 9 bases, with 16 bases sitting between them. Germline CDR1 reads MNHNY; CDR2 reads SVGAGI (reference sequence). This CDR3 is CASSYSVVPVDTQYF. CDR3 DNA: TGTGCCAGCAGTTACTCGGTCGTCCCGGTAGACACGCAGTATTTT.

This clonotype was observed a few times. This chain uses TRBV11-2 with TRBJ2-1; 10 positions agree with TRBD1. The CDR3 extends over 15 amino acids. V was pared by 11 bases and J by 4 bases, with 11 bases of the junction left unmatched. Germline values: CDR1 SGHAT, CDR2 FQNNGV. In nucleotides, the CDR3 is TGTGCCTCGAACGAGGGACAGGGGCTGTACAATGAGCAGTTCTTC. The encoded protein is CASNEGQGLYNEQFF. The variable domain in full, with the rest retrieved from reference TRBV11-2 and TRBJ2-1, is EAGVAQSPRYKIIEKRQSVAFWCNPISGHATLYWYQQILGQGPKLLIQFQNNGVVDDSQLPKDRFSAERLKGVDSTLKIQPAKLEDSAVYLCASNEGQGLYNEQFFGPGTRLTVL.